Listed here are 10 T cell receptor beta chains from one sample, sequenced in a study of Ad26.COV2.S vaccination and SARS-CoV-2 variants. The data were produced by immunoSEQ multiplex PCR, yet TCRdb's version contains in-frame clones alone and is incomplete. The sample carries over 300,000 clones, about four fifths recorded once. This sample's treatment: 15 to 20 received Ad26.COV2.S at low or high dose, single or two shots; 5 received placebo; per-sample allocation not given. Following the first vaccine or placebo injection, samples were taken on day 63. The sequencing here drew on peripheral blood, taken in a trial of Ad26.COV2.S vaccine versus placebo. These receptors all come from a person between 18 and 65 years old who received the Ad26.COV2.S COVID-19 vaccine or a placebo.

The gene calls are TRBV30 and TRBJ2-7; D gene unclear. This CDR3 is 16 amino acids long. V was trimmed by 2 bases and J by 4 bases, leaving 21 bases between them. The germline gives CDR1 GTSNPN, CDR2 SVGIG (reference sequence). DNA of the CDR3: TGTGCCTGGAGTACCCGGGTACACGGGCTCCGATACGAGCAGTACTTC. Protein product: CAWSTRVHGLRYEQYF. The full variable domain, its missing parts supplied by reference TRBV30 and TRBJ2-7, is SQTIHQWPATLVQPVGSPLSLECTVEGTSNPNLYWYRQAAGRGLQLLFYSVGIGQISSEVPQNLSASRPQDRQFILSSKKLLLSDSGFYLCAWSTRVHGLRYEQYFGPGTRLTVT.

The chain is built from TRBV21-1 and TRBJ2-7. TRBV21-1 is a listed pseudogene. The CDR3 has 15 amino acids. The CDR3 DNA reads TGTGCCAGCAGCAGCCGGAACAGCGCGATCTACGAGCAGTACTTC. Encoded protein: CASSSRNSAIYEQYF.

This clone is judged medium-sized. The chain combines TRBV11-2 with TRBJ2-3; D may match TRBD1 or TRBD2 (5 bases each). Germline V CDR1 and CDR2: SGHAT, FQNNGV. The CDR3 extends over 16 amino acids. Trimming cost V 3 bases and J 2 bases, with 15 bases left between them. CDR3 DNA: TGTGCCAGCAGCTTTTGGGGGTCCGGGATCACAGATACGCAGTATTTT. It is translated as CASSFWGSGITDTQYF.

V usage is TRBV7-2 and J usage is TRBJ2-3; weak D call: TRBD2 (6 bases). The germline CDR1 and CDR2 sequences are SGHTA and FQGNSA. There are 15 residues in the CDR3. Trimming removed 1 base from V and 0 bases from J, with 8 bases in between. DNA for the CDR3: TGTGCCAGCAGCTTAGTTGCGGGGAGCACAGATACGCAGTATTTT. This codes for CASSLVAGSTDTQYF.

The J gene is TRBJ1-2, the V gene TRBV5-4, with D maybe TRBD1 (5 bases). Germline CDR1 reads SGHNT; CDR2 reads YYREEE (reference sequence). The CDR3 is 14 residues long. V dropped 4 bases and J dropped 1 base, with 11 bases sitting between them. Here the CDR3 reads CASSLKGLNYGYTF. CDR3 DNA sequence: TGTGCCAGCAGCCTTAAGGGACTTAACTATGGCTACACCTTC.

The chain employs TRBV19 and TRBJ1-1; D possibly corresponds to TRBD1 (5 bases). The CDR3 consists of 14 residues. CDR1 and CDR2 (germline): LNHDA, SQIVND (reference sequence). Trimming pared 1 base from V and 7 bases from J, leaving 13 bases between. CDR3 DNA: TGTGCCAGTAGTATAGGACAGCCAGGGATTGAAGCTTTCTTT. Its protein is CASSIGQPGIEAFF.

This sequence joins TRBV4-1 and TRBJ1-4; D uncertain. Trimming removed 2 bases from V and 7 bases from J, with 8 bases in between. Germline CDR1 and CDR2: MGHRA and YSYEKL. The CDR3 covers 13 residues. The CDR3 bases are TGCGCCAGCAGCCAACTAATAAGTGAAAAACTGTTTTTT. As protein: CASSQLISEKLFF.

This rearrangement joins TRBV18 to TRBJ2-5; D gene ambiguous. The CDR3 is 12 amino acids. The germline gives CDR1 KGHSH, CDR2 LQKENI. The germline V and J ends were trimmed by 1 base and 2 bases, with 2 bases remaining between them. Written as DNA, the CDR3 is TGTGCCAGCTCACCACAGCAAGAGACCCAGTACTTC. Translated, it gives CASSPQQETQYF.

The chain combines TRBV2 with TRBJ2-3; 8 positions match TRBD1. Germline lookup yields CDR1 SNHLY and CDR2 FYNNEI. J lost 2 bases, V lost 4 bases, and 5 bases had no gene match. The CDR3 loop spans 15 amino acids. The CDR3 loop is CASSVDRVPTDTQYF. CDR3 DNA: TGTGCCAGCAGTGTGGACAGGGTCCCCACAGATACGCAGTATTTT.

A word on this clone: Just one base apart from a much larger clone, this may be a read error. V is TRBV30 and J is TRBJ1-2; no clear D. The CDR3 is 11 residues long. Germline-derived CDR1 and CDR2 are GTSNPN and SVGIG (reference sequence). Trimming pared 0 bases from V and 9 bases from J, leaving 8 bases between. This CDR3 reads CAWSVTSSYTF. CDR3 nucleotides: TGTGCCTGGAGTGTAACAAGCAGCTACACCTTC.